This note documents a single TCR beta chain sequence. What it binds is unknown. Looked up from germline, CDR1 is MGHRA and CDR2 is YSYEKL. The CDR3 runs 16 residues. V shed 4 bases and J 0 bases; nucleotides not matched to a gene: 5. Individuals having autoimmune disease history or systemic immunosuppression were not enrolled. Blood sampling was done at baseline, cycle 4 day 1, and cycle 7 day 1. The data derive from a study of OX40 agonist ivuxolimab in advanced cancers. Generated by immunoSEQ multiplex PCR, the TCRdb table keeps only in-frame clones and is missing some. The data hold tens of thousands of clones, with 87% observed a single time. General observations from the study: The specificity for antigen of the expanded peripheral T cells was not determined. Within 6 weeks, CD4+ and CD8+ blood T cells expanded clonally at 0.1 to 3.0 mg/kg.

The starting material was CD4+ or CD8+ T cells sorted from blood, obtained in a trial of the OX40 agonist ivuxolimab. The receptor's source is an adult with an advanced solid tumor such as melanoma, head and neck, liver or kidney cancer. The rearrangement links TRBV4-1 to TRBJ2-2; 7 nucleotides line up with TRBD1. The CDR3 nucleotides read TGCGCCAGCAGCCTTCAGACAGGGACGAACACCGGGGAGCTGTTTTTT. Amino acid sequence: CASSLQTGTNTGELFF.